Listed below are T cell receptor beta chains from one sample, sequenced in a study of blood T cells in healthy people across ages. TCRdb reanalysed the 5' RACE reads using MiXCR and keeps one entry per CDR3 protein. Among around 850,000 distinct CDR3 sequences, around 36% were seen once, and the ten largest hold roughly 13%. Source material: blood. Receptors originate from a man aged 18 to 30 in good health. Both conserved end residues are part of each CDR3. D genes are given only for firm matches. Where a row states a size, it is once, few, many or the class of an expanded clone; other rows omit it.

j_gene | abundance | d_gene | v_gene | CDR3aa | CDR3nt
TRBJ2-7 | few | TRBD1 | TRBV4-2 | CASSQGTGTSYEQYF | TGTGCCAGCAGCCAAGGGACAGGGACCTCCTACGAGCAGTACTTC
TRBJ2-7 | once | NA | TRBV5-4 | CASSLGQERDFNEQYF | TGTGCCAGCAGCTTGGGACAAGAAAGGGACTTTAATGAGCAGTACTTC
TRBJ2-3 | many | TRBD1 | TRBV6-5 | CASSPRQGGTDTQYF | TGTGCCAGCAGTCCCCGACAGGGAGGCACAGATACGCAGTATTTT
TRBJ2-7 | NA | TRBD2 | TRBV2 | CASSEGVAGDIYNEQYF | TGTGCCAGCAGTGAAGGTGTGGCGGGGGATATTTACAATGAGCAGTACTTC
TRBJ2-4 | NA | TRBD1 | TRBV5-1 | CASSSSGTAGPLAKNIQYF | TGCGCCAGCAGCTCTTCCGGGACAGCCGGACCACTAGCCAAAAACATTCAGTACTTC
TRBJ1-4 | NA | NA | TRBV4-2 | CASSQELVGEKPFF | TGTGCCAGCAGCCAAGAATTGGTTGGGGAAAAACCGTTTTTT
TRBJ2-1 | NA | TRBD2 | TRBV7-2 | CASSWGLAANNEQFF | TGTGCCAGCAGCTGGGGACTAGCGGCTAACAATGAGCAGTTCTTC
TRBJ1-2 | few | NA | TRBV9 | CASSPAGFYGYTF | TGTGCCAGCAGCCCAGCTGGGTTCTATGGCTACACCTTC
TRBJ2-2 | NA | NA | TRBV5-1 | CASSLEQGSGTGELFF | TGCGCCAGCAGCTTGGAACAGGGATCGGGCACCGGGGAGCTGTTTTTT
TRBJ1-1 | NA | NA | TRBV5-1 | CASSKGGRMNTEAFF | TGCGCCAGCAGCAAAGGTGGCAGAATGAACACTGAAGCTTTCTTT